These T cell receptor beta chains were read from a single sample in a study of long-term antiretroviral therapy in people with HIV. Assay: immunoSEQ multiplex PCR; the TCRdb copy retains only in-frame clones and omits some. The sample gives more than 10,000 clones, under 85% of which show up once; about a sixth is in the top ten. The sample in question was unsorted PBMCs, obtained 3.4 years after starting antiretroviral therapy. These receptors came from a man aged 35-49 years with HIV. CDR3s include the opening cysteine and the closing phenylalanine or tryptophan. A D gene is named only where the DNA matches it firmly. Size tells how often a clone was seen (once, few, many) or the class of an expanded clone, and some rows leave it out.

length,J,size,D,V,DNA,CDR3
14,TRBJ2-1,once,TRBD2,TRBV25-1,TGTGCCAGCAGTAACTCCGGGACTAGCAATGAGCAGTTCTTC,CASSNSGTSNEQFF
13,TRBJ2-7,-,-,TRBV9,TGTGCCAGCAGCGCACGACCAGGGGACGAGCAGTACTTC,CASSARPGDEQYF
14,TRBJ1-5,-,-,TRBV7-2,TGTGCCAGCAGCTTAAGACAGTTCGATCAGCCCCAGCATTTT,CASSLRQFDQPQHF
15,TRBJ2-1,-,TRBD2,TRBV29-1,TGCAGCGTTGCGGGACTAGCTAGCTCCTACAATGAGCAGTTCTTC,CSVAGLASSYNEQFF
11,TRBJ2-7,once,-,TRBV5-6,TGTGCCAGCAGCTTGGGGAACGAGCAGTACTTC,CASSLGNEQYF
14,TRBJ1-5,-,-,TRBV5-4,TGTGCCAGCAGCGACATAGGGAGCAATCAGCCCCAGCATTTT,CASSDIGSNQPQHF
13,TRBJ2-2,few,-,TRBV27,TGTGCCAGCAGTTCGGGGGTCACCGGGGAGCTGTTTTTT,CASSSGVTGELFF
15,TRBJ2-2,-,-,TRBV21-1,TGTGCCAGCAGGGGCAGGCTATTTAACACCGGGGAGCTGTTTTTT,CASRGRLFNTGELFF
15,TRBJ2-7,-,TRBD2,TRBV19,TGTGCCAGTAGCCCTTTTGGCGCGGGAGCGTACGAGCAGTACTTC,CASSPFGAGAYEQYF
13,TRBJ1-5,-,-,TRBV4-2,TGTGCCAGCAGCCGCGCGGGGAATCAGCCCCAGCATTTT,CASSRAGNQPQHF
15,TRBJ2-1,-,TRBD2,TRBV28,TGTGCCAGCAGGACGCTAGCGGGAGGGCGGTATGAGCAGTTCTTC,CASRTLAGGRYEQFF
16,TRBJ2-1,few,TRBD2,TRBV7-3,TGTGCCAGCAGCATATTAGCGGGGAGCTCCTACAATGAGCAGTTCTTC,CASSILAGSSYNEQFF
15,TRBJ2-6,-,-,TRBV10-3,TGTGCCATCAGTGAGTCCCCCGGAGGGGCCAACGTCCTGACTTTC,CAISESPGGANVLTF
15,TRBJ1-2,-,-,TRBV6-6,TGTGCCAGCAGGAGAGGGTGGGAAGGGAACTATGGCTACACCTTC,CASRRGWEGNYGYTF
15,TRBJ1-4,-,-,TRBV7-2,TGTGCCAGCAGCTTAGAAGGGGACTGGAATGAAAAACTGTTTTTT,CASSLEGDWNEKLFF
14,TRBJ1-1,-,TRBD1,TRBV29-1,TGCAGCGCTAAAACGCAGGGGGAGGGCACTGAGGCTTTCTTT,CSAKTQGEGTEAFF
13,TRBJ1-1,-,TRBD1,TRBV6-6,TGTGCCAGCAGTTACGGGGACAGGCCTGAAGCTTTCTTT,CASSYGDRPEAFF
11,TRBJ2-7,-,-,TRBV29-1,TGCAGCGTTGAATCGTCCTACGAGCAGTACTTC,CSVESSYEQYF
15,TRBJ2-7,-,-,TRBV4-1,TGCGCCAGCAGCCAAGATCTCAACACCTACTACGAGCAGTACTTC,CASSQDLNTYYEQYF
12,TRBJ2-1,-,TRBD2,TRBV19,TGTGCCAGTAGTATTGGGGGGGATGAGCAGTTCTTC,CASSIGGDEQFF
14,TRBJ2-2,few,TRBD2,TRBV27,TGTGCCAGCAGAACGGGACTAGGGACCGGGGAGCTGTTTTTT,CASRTGLGTGELFF
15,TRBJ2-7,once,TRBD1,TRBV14,TGTGCCAGCAGAAAAACCGGGACAGCTAACTACGAGCAGTACTTC,CASRKTGTANYEQYF
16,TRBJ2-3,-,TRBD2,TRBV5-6,TGTGCCAGCAGCTTCGGACTAGCGGCGGGCACAGATACGCAGTATTTT,CASSFGLAAGTDTQYF
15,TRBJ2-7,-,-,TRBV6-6,TGTGCCAGCAGTGACCGGGACGGTCGTTCCTACGAGCAGTACTTC,CASSDRDGRSYEQYF
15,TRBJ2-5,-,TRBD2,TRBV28,TGTGCCAGCAGTTTCCGGACTAGCGGGAGTTTGACCCAGTACTTC,CASSFRTSGSLTQYF
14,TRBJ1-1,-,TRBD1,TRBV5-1,TGCGCCAGCAGCTTAAACGGACAGGGTACTGAAGCTTTCTTT,CASSLNGQGTEAFF
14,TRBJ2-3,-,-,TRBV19,TGTGCCAGTAGTATTCAGGGTGTTACAGATACGCAGTATTTT,CASSIQGVTDTQYF
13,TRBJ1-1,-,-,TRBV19,TGTGCCAGTAGTATATCAGTGAACACTGAAGCTTTCTTT,CASSISVNTEAFF
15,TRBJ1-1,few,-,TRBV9,TGTGCCAGCAGCGTAGGAGTAGGAACGAACACTGAAGCTTTCTTT,CASSVGVGTNTEAFF
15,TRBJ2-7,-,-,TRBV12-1,TGTGCCAGCAGCCCGACAGGGAAAGACTCCTACGAGCAGTACTTC,CASSPTGKDSYEQYF
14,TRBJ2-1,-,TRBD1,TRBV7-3,TGTGCCAGCAGCTTCCCGACACTGGGACAGAAGCAGTTCTTC,CASSFPTLGQKQFF
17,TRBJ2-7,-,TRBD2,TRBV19,TGTGCCAGTAGTATAGATCTCTCTAGCGGTTTTTCTGGCGAGCAGTACTTC,CASSIDLSSGFSGEQYF
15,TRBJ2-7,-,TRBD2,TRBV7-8,TGTGCCAGCAGCTCATCTAGCGGCCACTCCTACGAGCAGTACTTC,CASSSSSGHSYEQYF
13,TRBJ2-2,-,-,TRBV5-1,TGCGCCAGCAGCCTAAGTCCGATCGGGGAGCTGTTTTTT,CASSLSPIGELFF
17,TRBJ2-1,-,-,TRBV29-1,TGCAGCGTTAAGGGGGAGGGTTTCTCTAGCTCCTACAATGAGCAGTTCTTC,CSVKGEGFSSSYNEQFF
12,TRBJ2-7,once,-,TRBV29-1,TGCAGCGTTGCAGGGGGGCCCTACGAGCAGTACTTC,CSVAGGPYEQYF
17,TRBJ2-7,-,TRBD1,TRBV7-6,TGTGCCAGCAGCTTAGGACTCTTAAGGGACAGCTCCTACGAGCAGTACTTC,CASSLGLLRDSSYEQYF
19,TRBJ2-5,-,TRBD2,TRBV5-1,TGCGCCAGCAGCGGGGGACTAGCGGGAGGGATAATGGTGCAAGAGACCCAGTACTTC,CASSGGLAGGIMVQETQYF
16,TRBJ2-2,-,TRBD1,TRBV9,TGTGCCAGCAGCGCCCCGGGACAGGGAGTATCCGGGGAGCTGTTTTTT,CASSAPGQGVSGELFF
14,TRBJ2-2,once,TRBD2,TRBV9,TGTGCCAGCAGTCCTAGCGGAGGAACCGGGGAGCTGTTTTTT,CASSPSGGTGELFF
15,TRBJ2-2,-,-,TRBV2,TGTGCCAGCACTCTAGGTGGCTGGAACACCGGGGAGCTGTTTTTT,CASTLGGWNTGELFF
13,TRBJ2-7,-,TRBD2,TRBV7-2,TGTGCCAGCAGCTCTCTAGCGGGATACGAGCAGTACTTC,CASSSLAGYEQYF
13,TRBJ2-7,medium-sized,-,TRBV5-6,TGTGCCAGCAGCTTGGTGCAGCGCGTCGAGCAGTACTTC,CASSLVQRVEQYF
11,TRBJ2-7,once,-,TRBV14,TGTGCCAGCAGCCAGAACTACGAGCAGTACTTC,CASSQNYEQYF
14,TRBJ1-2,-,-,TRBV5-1,TGCGCCAGCAGCTTGGAGAGCAGGGCCTATGGCTACACCTTC,CASSLESRAYGYTF
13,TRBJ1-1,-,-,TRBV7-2,TGTGCCAGCAGCTTAGGGGTAATGACGATGGCTTTCTTT,CASSLGVMTMAFF
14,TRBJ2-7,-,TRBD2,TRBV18,TGTGCCAGCAAGACTAGCGGGCAGTCGGGGGAGCAGTACTTC,CASKTSGQSGEQYF
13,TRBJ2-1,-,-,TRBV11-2,TGTGCCAGCAGCTTAGTCCGCGTTGTAGAGCAGTTCTTC,CASSLVRVVEQFF
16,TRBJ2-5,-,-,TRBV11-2,TGTGCCAGCAGTTCACGGACGGGCGGGCCCATGGAGACCCAGTACTTC,CASSSRTGGPMETQYF
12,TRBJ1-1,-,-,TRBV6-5,TGTGCCAGCAGGCGCCCGGGATCTGAAGCTTTCTTT,CASRRPGSEAFF
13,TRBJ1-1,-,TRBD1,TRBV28,TGTGCCAGCATTCGGACAGGGGCCTCTGAAGCTTTCTTT,CASIRTGASEAFF
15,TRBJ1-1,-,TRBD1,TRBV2,TGTGCCAGCAGGTCGGACAGGTTAATGAACACTGAAGCTTTCTTT,CASRSDRLMNTEAFF
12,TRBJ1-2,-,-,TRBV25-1,TGTGCCAGCAGCCGACAGGCCTATGGCTACACCTTC,CASSRQAYGYTF
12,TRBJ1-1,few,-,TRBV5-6,TGTGCCAGCAGCTTGGTCACAGCTGAAGCTTTCTTT,CASSLVTAEAFF
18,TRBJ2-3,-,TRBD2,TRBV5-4,TGTGCCAGCAGCCCGGGACTAGCGGGAGGGTGGGAACCAGATACGCAGTATTTT,CASSPGLAGGWEPDTQYF
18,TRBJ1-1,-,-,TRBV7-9,TGTGCCAGCAGCTTCGACGACCCGCCTCTCATAACGCGAACTGAAGCTTTCTTT,CASSFDDPPLITRTEAFF
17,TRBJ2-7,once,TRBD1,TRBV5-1,TGCGCCAGCAGCTTGGAAGCTCTGACAGGGACATTCTACGAGCAGTACTTC,CASSLEALTGTFYEQYF